This T cell receptor (beta chain) was recovered during a study of CD8 T cells in Susac syndrome (dated by TCRdb to about 2019). With regard to the full study: Whether CD8+ T cell activation and differentiation in Susac syndrome was antigen driven was tested using repertoire sequencing.

This clonotype was recorded a few times. There is no known antigen for this receptor. Nothing much larger sits one base from this clone, and base qualities are not available. RNA was extracted using the RNeasy kit, and about 0.45 to 1 ug of the RNA was reverse transcribed with random hexamers. The immunoSEQ multiplex PCR assay, which covers 54 Vbeta and 13 Jbeta segments, was used to amplify TCR beta CDR3 regions. Bias from PCR amplification was corrected by using a synthetic template baseline for primer optimization and for computational correction. For the original study's pipeline: Reads were annotated to V, D and J genes according to IMGT and were analyzed with immunoSEQ Analyzer, with only productive sequences retained. Clonality was calculated as one minus the Shannon entropy normalized by log2 of the number of productive unique sequences. Public and private clones were assessed among the 100 most prevalent clones of each patient and control. Susac-specific clones were defined as absent from healthy and MS cohorts, 1052 published viral clones and other ImmuneACCESS disease sequences. Starting from the raw public reads, TCRdb applied fastp trimming at Q25, assembled clones with MiXCR and retained in-frame beta chains. Here each entry gathers all rows of one CDR3 protein and keeps the most common genes and DNA. TCRdb, not the original authors, processed these V and J calls. In all, the sample holds 120,000 or so distinct CDR3 sequences, and 85% to 95% of those were seen once. Under 0.095% of the sample comes from the top ten.

The investigation overall reported the following: The TCR sequencing and HLA analysis was acknowledged to have included a relatively small number of individuals.

High-throughput TCR beta sequencing profiled peripheral blood CD8+ and CD4+ T cells from healthy donors, Susac syndrome patients and multiple sclerosis patients. The multiple sclerosis controls were treatment-naive patients who had stable or active relapsing-remitting disease and met the revised McDonald criteria. CD8+ TEMRA cells were enriched by FACS, while bulk CD8+ and CD4+ T cells were purified by magnetic negative isolation. Blood was drawn into EDTA tubes, processed within 24 hours, and PBMCs were isolated by density gradient centrifugation. PBMCs destined for TCR sequencing were cryopreserved in liquid nitrogen and later thawed in a 37 °C water bath. Purity of sorted or isolated CD4+, CD8+ and CD8+ TEMRA cells was at least 90%. The TCR was taken from a human donor with multiple sclerosis. Specimen: CD4+ T cells from PBMCs.

This receptor has the CDR3 CASSPTDRDSYEQYF. The sequenced DNA: TGTGCCAGCAGCCCCACTGACAGGGACTCCTACGAGCAGTACTTC. The sequence joins TRBV13 to TRBJ2-7, with 7 junctional bases fitting TRBD1. CDR3 length: 15 amino acids, cysteine to phenylalanine. Left in the record is the CDR3 DNA by itself, 45 bases read in frame from the first base. Per the germline V gene (reference sequence), PRHDT is the CDR1 and FYEKMQ is the CDR2. Trimming removed 5 bases from V and 0 bases from J; the gene matches leave 7 bases unexplained.